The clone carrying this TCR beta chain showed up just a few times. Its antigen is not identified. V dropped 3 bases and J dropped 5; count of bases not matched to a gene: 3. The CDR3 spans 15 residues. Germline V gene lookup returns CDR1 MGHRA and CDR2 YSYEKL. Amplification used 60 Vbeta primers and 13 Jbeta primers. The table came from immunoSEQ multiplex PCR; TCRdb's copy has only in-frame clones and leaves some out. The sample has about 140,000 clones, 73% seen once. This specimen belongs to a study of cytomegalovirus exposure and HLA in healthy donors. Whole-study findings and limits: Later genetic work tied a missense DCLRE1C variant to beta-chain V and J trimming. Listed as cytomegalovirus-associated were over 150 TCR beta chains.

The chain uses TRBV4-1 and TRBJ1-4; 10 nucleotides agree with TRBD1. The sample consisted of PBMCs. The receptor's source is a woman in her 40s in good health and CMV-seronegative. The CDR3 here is CASSHGTGANEKLFF. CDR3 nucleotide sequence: TGCGCCAGCAGCCACGGGACAGGGGCGAATGAAAAACTGTTTTTT.